Shown below are 14 T cell receptor beta chains from a single sample sequenced in a study of blood T cell repertoires in COVID-19. The assay was immunoSEQ multiplex PCR, and TCRdb's table has in-frame clones only and misses some. The sample gives 300,000 to 400,000 clones, about 92% of which show up once; around 2.6% is in the top ten. Sequencing was carried out using PBMCs or T cells enriched from blood (not recorded which). The receptor set was obtained from a man between 60 and 75 years old who had recovered from COVID-19.

The gene calls are TRBV7-2 and TRBJ1-5, with a weak D call TRBD1 (5 bases). Germline CDR1 reads SGHTA; CDR2 reads FQGNSA. CDR3 length equals 18 residues. V lost 0 bases to trimming and J lost 1 base, with 16 bases between them. CDR3 sequence: CASSLAPRSGYSNQPQHF. CDR3 sequence (DNA): TGTGCCAGCAGCTTAGCGCCGCGCTCAGGGTACAGCAATCAGCCCCAGCATTTT.

V is TRBV5-8 and J is TRBJ1-6; 8 bases are a match to TRBD1. V was clipped by 1 base and J by 7 bases; unmatched bases: 1. The CDR3 contains 14 residues. Germline V gene data show CDR1 as SGHTS and CDR2 as YDEGEE. The CDR3 nucleotides are TGTGCCAGCAGCTTGACAGGGGGGAATTCACCCCTCCACTTT. Amino acids: CASSLTGGNSPLHF.

The rearrangement joins TRBV4-2 to TRBJ2-7; 10 nucleotides match TRBD2. In germline, CDR1 is LGHNA, CDR2 YNFKEQ. With V trimmed by 0 bases and J by 3 bases, 2 bases remained unmatched. CDR3 length: 15 amino acids. The CDR3 region has the DNA TGTGCCAGCAGCCAAGAGACTAGCGGGTACTACGAGCAGTACTTC. Translation gives CASSQETSGYYEQYF.

The chain couples TRBV10-1 to TRBJ2-1; D unresolved. The V gene lost 6 bases and the J gene lost 1 base, with 13 bases spanning the gap. Germline CDR1 WNHNN, CDR2 SYGVQD (reference sequence). This CDR3 has 15 amino acids. The CDR3 region is CASSPQVWSYNEQFF. The CDR3 DNA sequence: TGCGCCAGCAGCCCTCAGGTATGGTCCTACAATGAGCAGTTCTTC.

As for this clone: Other DNA sequences in the sample encode the same CDR3. The chain is built from TRBV5-1 and TRBJ2-5, with 11 nucleotides matching TRBD2. V dropped 3 bases and J dropped 2; count of bases not matched to a gene: 3. This CDR3 has 15 amino acids. Germline V gene lookup returns CDR1 SGHRS and CDR2 YFSETQ. This CDR3 reads CASSSGTSGQETQYF. The CDR3 region has the DNA TGCGCCAGCAGCTCGGGGACTAGCGGACAAGAGACCCAGTACTTC.

The rearrangement uses TRBV5-1 and TRBJ1-6; TRBD1 agrees at 8 bases. The CDR3 extends over 16 amino acids. CDR1 and CDR2 from the germline V gene are SGHRS and YFSETQ. Germline trimming cut 0 bases from V and 5 bases from J; bases unmatched to any gene: 4. The CDR3 DNA is TGCGCCAGCAGCTTGGTTCAGGGGGCGAATAATTCACCCCTCCACTTT. Translation: CASSLVQGANNSPLHF. Variable domain in full (rest from reference TRBV5-1 and TRBJ1-6): KAGVTQTPRYLIKTRGQQVTLSCSPISGHRSVSWYQQTPGQGLQFLFEYFSETQRNKGNFPGRFSGRQFSNSRSEMNVSTLELGDSALYLCASSLVQGANNSPLHFGNGTRLTVT.

The V gene is TRBV7-3, the J gene TRBJ1-4; TRBD1 is a possible D gene (5 bases). The CDR3 consists of 16 residues. V gave up 4 bases and J gave up 4 bases, with 16 bases separating them. Per germline, CDR1 SGHTA and CDR2 FQGTGA. The CDR3 here is CASSWTTDLYNEKLFF. The DNA of the CDR3 is TGTGCCAGCAGCTGGACGACAGACCTCTATAATGAAAAACTGTTTTTT.

The chain couples TRBV2 to TRBJ1-2; D gene ambiguous. Trimming removed 6 bases at V and 5 bases at J, with 7 bases between. CDR3 length: 11 residues. Germline CDR1 is SNHLY and CDR2 is FYNNEI. CDR3 DNA: TGTGCCAGCAGAGCCCCATATGGCTACACCTTC. Its translation: CASRAPYGYTF.

The rearrangement uses TRBV14 and TRBJ1-1; 9 nucleotides align to TRBD1. The CDR3 length is 17 residues. The trim removed 5 bases at V and 0 bases at J, leaving 10 bases unmatched. Germline V lookup: CDR1 SGHDN, CDR2 FVKESK. CDR3 in DNA: TGTGCCAGCAGCGGATGGACAGGGGAGTCCGTGAACACTGAAGCTTTCTTT. It translates to CASSGWTGESVNTEAFF.

This clone has more than one count but fewer than ten. This sequence joins TRBV25-1 and TRBJ2-5; D is possibly TRBD2 (5 bases). Germline lookup yields CDR1 MGHDK and CDR2 SYGVNS. V was cut by 3 bases and J by 0 bases, with 8 bases left in between. The CDR3 has 14 residues. CDR3 bases: TGTGCCAGCAGTGATCGGGGATACCAAGAGACCCAGTACTTC. Translated, it gives CASSDRGYQETQYF. The whole variable domain, remainder taken from reference TRBV25-1 and TRBJ2-5, is EADIYQTPRYLVIGTGKKITLECSQTMGHDKMYWYQQDPGMELHLIHYSYGVNSTEKGDLSSESTVSRIRTEHFPLTLESARPSHTSQYLCASSDRGYQETQYFGPGTRLLVL.

V usage is TRBV5-6 and J usage is TRBJ1-3; D remains ambiguous. V lost 4 bases, J lost 0 bases, and 8 bases lay in between. The germline V gene has CDR1 SGHDT and CDR2 YYEEEE. The CDR3 covers 14 residues. The CDR3 DNA reads TGTGCCAGCAGCCCGCGGTTCTCTGGAAACACCATATATTTT. This sequence encodes CASSPRFSGNTIYF.

The rearrangement links TRBV10-3 to TRBJ2-3, with 7 positions matching TRBD1. The CDR3 sequence is 15 residues long. Germline V lookup: CDR1 ENHRY, CDR2 SYGVKD. V lost 4 bases to trimming and J lost 2 bases; unmatched junction nucleotides: 6. The CDR3 loop is CAISGPTGTTDTQYF. CDR3 sequence (DNA): TGTGCCATCAGTGGACCGACAGGGACCACAGATACGCAGTATTTT.

The chain joins TRBV5-1 to TRBJ2-5; no reliable D call. Trimming shortened V by 0 bases and J by 2 bases, and 8 bases separated the two germline ends. CDR3 length: 14 residues. Germline V CDR1 and CDR2: SGHRS, YFSETQ. CDR3 protein: CASSLGSTQETQYF. Written as DNA, the CDR3 is TGCGCCAGCAGCTTGGGGAGCACTCAAGAGACCCAGTACTTC. Using reference TRBV5-1 and TRBJ2-5 for the parts outside the CDR3, the full variable domain is KAGVTQTPRYLIKTRGQQVTLSCSPISGHRSVSWYQQTPGQGLQFLFEYFSETQRNKGNFPGRFSGRQFSNSRSEMNVSTLELGDSALYLCASSLGSTQETQYFGPGTRLLVL.

In its sample, this clone was seen once. The V and J genes are TRBV29-1 and TRBJ2-1; 9 bases fit TRBD2. CDR3 length equals 17 residues. V shed 2 bases, J shed 0 bases, and the junction held 8 bases outside the gene matches. The germline CDR1 and CDR2 sequences are SQVTM and ANQGSEA. In nucleotides, the CDR3 is TGCAGCGTTGAATCTGCGGGAGGGGATAGCTCCTACAATGAGCAGTTCTTC. As protein: CSVESAGGDSSYNEQFF.